The 21 T cell receptor beta chains in this list originate from one sample, sequenced in a study of blood T cell repertoires in COVID-19. Assay: immunoSEQ multiplex PCR; the TCRdb copy retains only in-frame clones and omits some. The data show roughly 120,000 clones, roughly 80% seen once. Sequencing was done on a sample of peripheral blood. The source is a man between 65 and 85 years old with acute or convalescent COVID-19.

The genes are TRBV3-1 (or the pseudogene TRBV3-2) and TRBJ2-1; 7 bases map to TRBD2. The CDR3 loop spans 16 amino acids. In germline, CDR1 is LGHDT, CDR2 YNNKEL (reference sequence). The trim removed 0 bases at V and 10 bases at J, leaving 12 bases unmatched. Here the CDR3 reads CASSQEGAGNRGEQFF. The CDR3 coding sequence is TGTGCCAGCAGCCAAGAAGGAGCGGGAAACCGGGGGGAGCAGTTCTTC.

The chain joins TRBV6-5 to TRBJ1-1, with 7 bases that match TRBD1. Trimming cost V 6 bases and J 4 bases; bases outside gene matches: 11. Germline V CDR1 and CDR2: MNHEY, SVGAGI. The CDR3 is made up of 15 amino acids. CDR3 nucleotide sequence: TGTGCCAGCAGCCCCCCCGGACAGGTATTCACTGAAGCTTTCTTT. This codes for CASSPPGQVFTEAFF.

This rearrangement joins TRBV30 to TRBJ1-2, with TRBD1 matching over 7 bases. Germline CDR1 is GTSNPN and CDR2 is SVGIG (reference sequence). The CDR3 covers 13 residues. Unmatched junction bases numbered 4, after V lost 1 base and J lost 5 bases. For the CDR3, the DNA is TGTGCCTGGAGTGGACAGGGATGGTATGGCTACACCTTC. Translated: CAWSGQGWYGYTF. Complete variable domain (other parts from reference TRBV30 and TRBJ1-2): SQTIHQWPATLVQPVGSPLSLECTVEGTSNPNLYWYRQAAGRGLQLLFYSVGIGQISSEVPQNLSASRPQDRQFILSSKKLLLSDSGFYLCAWSGQGWYGYTFGSGTRLTVV.

The chain couples TRBV7-2 to TRBJ2-4; no clear D gene. Trimming shortened V by 2 bases and J by 7 bases, and 9 bases separated the two germline ends. The CDR3 runs to 13 residues. Per the germline V gene, CDR1 is SGHTA and CDR2 is FQGNSA. Here the CDR3 reads CASSLNEVNIQYF. Here the CDR3 DNA reads TGTGCCAGCAGCTTAAACGAGGTCAACATTCAGTACTTC. The entire variable domain, with the rest obtained from reference TRBV7-2 and TRBJ2-4, is as follows: GAGVSQSPSNKVTEKGKDVELRCDPISGHTALYWYRQSLGQGLEFLIYFQGNSAPDKSGLPSDRFSAERTGGSVSTLTIQRTQQEDSAVYLCASSLNEVNIQYFGAGTRLSVL.

The rearrangement uses TRBV7-3 and TRBJ1-1; the D is unclear. This CDR3 spans 11 amino acids. Trimming removed 4 bases at V and 8 bases at J, with 8 bases between. CDR1 and CDR2 from the germline V gene are SGHTA and FQGTGA. The CDR3 region is CASSSTQEAFF. The CDR3, as DNA: TGTGCCAGCAGCTCCACACAGGAAGCTTTCTTT.

The chain uses TRBV7-3 and TRBJ1-2; weak D call: TRBD1 (5 bases). CDR1 is SGHTA, CDR2 FQGTGA, per germline. V lost 3 bases and J 4 bases, leaving 15 bases between the germline ends. This CDR3 contains 15 residues. The CDR3 region has the DNA TGTGCCAGCAGCTTGAAGACAGCCTTTTCCTATGGCTACACCTTC. This codes for CASSLKTAFSYGYTF.

This clone was detected once. This rearrangement joins TRBV24-1 to TRBJ2-1; TRBD1 matches 9 bases. CDR1 is KGHDR and CDR2 is SFDVKD in the germline V gene. V trimming: 0 bases; J trimming: 9 bases; junction bases outside the gene matches: 11. The CDR3 consists of 17 residues. The CDR3: CATSDLSVDRGLGEQFF. The CDR3 nucleotides read TGTGCCACCAGTGATTTGAGTGTGGACAGGGGACTCGGTGAGCAGTTCTTC.

This chain uses TRBV6-6 with TRBJ2-1; 8 bases are shared with TRBD1. Trimming at V came to 6 bases and at J to 9 bases, leaving 4 bases not matched to a gene. CDR3 length equals 12 residues. Germline CDR1 reads MNHNY; CDR2 reads SVGAGI (reference sequence). CDR3 sequence: CASRQGGTEQFF. DNA of the CDR3: TGTGCCAGCAGACAGGGGGGCACTGAGCAGTTCTTC.

The chain uses TRBV5-1 and TRBJ2-5, with D possibly TRBD1 on 5 matching bases. Between the trimmed V and J ends, which lost 5 bases and 0 bases, there was a span of 8 bases. This CDR3 spans 13 amino acids. Germline assignment: CDR1 SGHRS and CDR2 YFSETQ. The CDR3: CASRKTDQETQYF. The CDR3 DNA sequence: TGCGCCAGCAGGAAGACAGACCAAGAGACCCAGTACTTC.

The CDR3 spells CASSRRTGAVDGYTF. CDR3 sequence (DNA): TGTGCCAGTAGTAGGCGGACAGGGGCGGTCGATGGCTACACCTTC. The gene calls are TRBV19 and TRBJ1-2; 9 nucleotides align to TRBD1. V was clipped by 4 bases and J by 6 bases; unmatched bases: 9. Germline V gene data show CDR1 as LNHDA and CDR2 as SQIVND (reference sequence). The length of the CDR3 is 15 residues.

The V call is TRBV7-6, the J call TRBJ2-1; 9 bases map to TRBD2. The V gene end was trimmed by 0 bases and the J gene end by 4 bases; junction bases not matched to a gene: 4. This CDR3 contains 16 residues. Germline V CDR1 and CDR2: SGHVS, FNYEAQ. The CDR3 coding sequence is TGTGCCAGCAGCTTAGCCCCGACTAGCGGTTACAATGAGCAGTTCTTC. Translating gives CASSLAPTSGYNEQFF.

The V call is TRBV10-3, the J call TRBJ2-5, with 7 bases fitting TRBD2. Germline V gene lookup returns CDR1 ENHRY and CDR2 SYGVKD. J lost 1 base, V lost 3 bases, and 8 bases had no gene match. CDR3 size: 16 residues. The CDR3 reads CAISDSGSGPQETQYF. As DNA, the CDR3 is TGTGCCATCAGTGACTCTGGTAGCGGGCCCCAAGAGACCCAGTACTTC.

The chain recombines TRBV2 with TRBJ2-7, with D possibly being TRBD1 (6 bases). Germline CDR1 reads SNHLY; CDR2 reads FYNNEI. V was trimmed by 7 bases and J by 2 bases, leaving 15 bases between them. The length of the CDR3 is 14 residues. CDR3 amino acids: CASKPGTTAYEQYF. The CDR3 DNA follows: TGTGCCAGCAAACCCGGGACAACGGCCTACGAGCAGTACTTC.

The chain combines TRBV6-5 with TRBJ2-1; 12 bases line up with TRBD2. The CDR3 totals 15 residues. V gave up 5 bases and J gave up 6 bases; unmatched junction bases: 5. Germline V CDR1 and CDR2: MNHEY, SVGAGI. The CDR3 sequence is CASSPRTSGVNEQFF. The DNA of the CDR3 is TGTGCCAGCAGTCCCCGGACTAGCGGGGTCAATGAGCAGTTCTTC.

The rearrangement links TRBV29-1 to TRBJ2-7; D perhaps matches TRBD2 (5 bases). The CDR3 totals 11 residues. V lost 3 bases and J lost 3, with 6 bases in between. Germline lookup yields CDR1 SQVTM and CDR2 ANQGSEA. The CDR3 DNA reads as TGCAGCGTTGACGCGGGCTACGAGCAGTACTTC. Its translation: CSVDAGYEQYF.

The genes are TRBV18 and TRBJ2-5; 10 positions agree with TRBD2. In germline, CDR1 is KGHSH, CDR2 LQKENI. Trimming removed 3 bases from V and 2 bases from J; junction bases left unmatched: 0. CDR3 length: 14 residues. Written as DNA, the CDR3 is TGTGCCAGCTCACCGGGACTAGCGCAAGAGACCCAGTACTTC. Translated, it gives CASSPGLAQETQYF.

This clone was seen once. V usage is TRBV19 and J usage is TRBJ2-1; 12 bases line up with TRBD2. Per the germline V gene, CDR1 is LNHDA and CDR2 is SQIVND (reference sequence). J gave up 6 bases and V 5 bases, and 5 bases lay outside the gene matches. This CDR3 is 15 amino acids long. The CDR3 spells CASSLLAGGANEQFF. The CDR3 nucleotides are TGTGCCAGTAGTCTTCTAGCGGGAGGGGCCAATGAGCAGTTCTTC.

The chain links TRBV27 to TRBJ1-1; the match to TRBD1 covers 10 bases. CDR1 is MNHEY, CDR2 SMNVEV, per germline (reference sequence). V shed 5 bases and J 10 bases; nucleotides not matched to a gene: 16. The CDR3 is 16 amino acids. The CDR3 DNA follows: TGTGCCAGCAGTCCGGGGGGACAGGGGAGGAGGAGTGGAGCTTTCTTT. Amino acids: CASSPGGQGRRSGAFF.

This clone was seen only a few times. V gene TRBV7-7 combines with J gene TRBJ1-3, with 7 bases that match TRBD1. Germline CDR1 SSHAT, CDR2 FNYEAQ (reference sequence). V shed 5 bases, J shed 0 bases, and the junction held 7 bases outside the gene matches. The CDR3 is made up of 16 amino acids. The CDR3 DNA follows: TGTGCCAGCAGCCCTGGACAGGCAAACTCTGGAAACACCATATATTTT. This gives the protein CASSPGQANSGNTIYF.

The V call is TRBV24-1, the J call TRBJ2-3; weak D call: TRBD2 (6 bases). V was trimmed by 4 bases and J by 2 bases, leaving 18 bases between them. This CDR3 is 17 amino acids long. Germline V lookup: CDR1 KGHDR, CDR2 SFDVKD. CDR3 protein: CATSDGTPGPHTDTQYF. The CDR3 bases are TGTGCCACCAGTGACGGGACTCCCGGGCCACACACAGATACGCAGTATTTT.

The chain joins TRBV27 to TRBJ2-7; 16 nucleotides line up with TRBD2. The CDR3 is made up of 18 amino acids. Trimming took 4 bases from V and 4 from J; bases not matched to a gene: 10. The germline V gene encodes CDR1 MNHEY and CDR2 SMNVEV (reference sequence). The CDR3 coding sequence is TGTGCCAGCAGTTCGGGACTAGCGGGAGGGCCAATCGAGTACGAGCAGTACTTC. It specifies CASSSGLAGGPIEYEQYF.